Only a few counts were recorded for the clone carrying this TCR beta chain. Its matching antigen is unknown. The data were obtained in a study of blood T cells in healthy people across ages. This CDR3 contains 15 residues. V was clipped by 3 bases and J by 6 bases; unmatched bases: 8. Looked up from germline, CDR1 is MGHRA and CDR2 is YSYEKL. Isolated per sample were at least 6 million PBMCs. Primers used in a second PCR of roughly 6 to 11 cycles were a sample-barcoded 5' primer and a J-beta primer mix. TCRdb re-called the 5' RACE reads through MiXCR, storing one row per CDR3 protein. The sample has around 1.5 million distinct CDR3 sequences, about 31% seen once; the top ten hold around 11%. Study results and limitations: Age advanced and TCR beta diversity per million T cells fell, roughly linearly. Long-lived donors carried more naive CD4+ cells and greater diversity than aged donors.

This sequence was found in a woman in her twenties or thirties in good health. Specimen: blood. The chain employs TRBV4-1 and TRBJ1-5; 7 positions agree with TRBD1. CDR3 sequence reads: CASSHEEGAGQPQHF. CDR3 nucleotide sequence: TGCGCCAGCAGCCACGAAGAGGGGGCCGGTCAGCCCCAGCATTTT.